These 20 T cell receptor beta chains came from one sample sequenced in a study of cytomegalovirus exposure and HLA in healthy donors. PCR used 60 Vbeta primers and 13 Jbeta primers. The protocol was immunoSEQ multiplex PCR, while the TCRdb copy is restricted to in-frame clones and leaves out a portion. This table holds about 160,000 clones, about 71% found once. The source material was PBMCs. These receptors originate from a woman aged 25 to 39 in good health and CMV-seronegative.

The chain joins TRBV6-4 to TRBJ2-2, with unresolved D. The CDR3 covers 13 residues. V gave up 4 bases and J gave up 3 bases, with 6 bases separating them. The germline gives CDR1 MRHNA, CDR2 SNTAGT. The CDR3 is CASSVTDTGELFF. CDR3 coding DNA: TGTGCCAGCAGTGTCACGGACACCGGGGAGCTGTTTTTT.

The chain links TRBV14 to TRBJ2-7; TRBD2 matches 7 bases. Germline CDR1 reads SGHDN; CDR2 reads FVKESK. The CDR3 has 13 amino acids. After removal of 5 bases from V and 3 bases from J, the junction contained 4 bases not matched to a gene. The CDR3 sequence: CASSWGGSYEQYF. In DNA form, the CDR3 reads TGTGCCAGCAGCTGGGGGGGGAGCTACGAGCAGTACTTC.

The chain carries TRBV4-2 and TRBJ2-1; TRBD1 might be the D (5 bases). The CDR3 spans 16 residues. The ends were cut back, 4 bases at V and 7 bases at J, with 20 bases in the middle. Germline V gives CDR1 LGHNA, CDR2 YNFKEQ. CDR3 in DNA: TGTGCCAGCAGCCCCCGAGACAGATTGCTGGGGAATGAGCAGTTCTTC. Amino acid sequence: CASSPRDRLLGNEQFF.

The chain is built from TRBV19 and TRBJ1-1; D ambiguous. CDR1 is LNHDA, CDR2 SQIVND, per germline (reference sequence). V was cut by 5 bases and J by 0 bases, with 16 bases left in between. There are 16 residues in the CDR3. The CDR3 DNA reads TGTGCCAGTAGTTTCCCGAATAACAGATTGAACACTGAAGCTTTCTTT. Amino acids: CASSFPNNRLNTEAFF.

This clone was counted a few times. The CDR3 sequence is CATSRDYGETYEQYF. In DNA form, the CDR3 reads TGTGCCACCAGCAGAGATTATGGGGAGACCTACGAGCAGTACTTC. The chain has TRBV15 and TRBJ2-5, with a weak D call TRBD2 (5 bases). Judging by the DNA end, TRBJ2-7 fits better; the J call may be wrong. The CDR3 totals 15 residues. CDR1 and CDR2 (germline): LNHNV, YYDKDF (reference sequence).

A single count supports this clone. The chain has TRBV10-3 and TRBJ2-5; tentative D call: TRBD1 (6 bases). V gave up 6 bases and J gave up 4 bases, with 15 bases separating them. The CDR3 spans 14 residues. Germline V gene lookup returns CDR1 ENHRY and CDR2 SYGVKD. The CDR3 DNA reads TGTGCCATCAGGGCACAGGGAGAAAGAGAGACCCAGTACTTC. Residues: CAIRAQGERETQYF.

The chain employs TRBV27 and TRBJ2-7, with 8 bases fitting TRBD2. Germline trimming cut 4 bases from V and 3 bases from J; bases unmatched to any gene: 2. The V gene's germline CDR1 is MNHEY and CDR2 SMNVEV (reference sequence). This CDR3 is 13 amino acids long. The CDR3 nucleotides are TGTGCCAGCAGTTACGGGAGGGACTACGAGCAGTACTTC. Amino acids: CASSYGRDYEQYF.

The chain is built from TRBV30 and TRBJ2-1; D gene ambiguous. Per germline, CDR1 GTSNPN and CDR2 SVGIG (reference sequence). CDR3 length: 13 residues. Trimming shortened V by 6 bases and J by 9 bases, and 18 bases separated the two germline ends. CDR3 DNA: TGTGCCTGTTCAACTACCGCGGTTGGTGAGCAGTTCTTC. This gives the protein CACSTTAVGEQFF.

The CDR3 reads CASQDIANYGYTF. The CDR3 DNA sequence: TGTGCCAGTCAGGACATAGCTAACTATGGCTACACCTTC. The genes are TRBV19 and TRBJ1-2, with a tentative D call TRBD1 (5 bases). Germline V gene data show CDR1 as LNHDA and CDR2 as SQIVND (reference sequence). This CDR3 region has 13 residues. Trimming stripped 8 bases from V and 0 bases from J, with 10 bases between.

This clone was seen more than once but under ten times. CDR3 sequence (DNA): TGTGCCAGCAGCAACCAGATAAACTATGGCTACACCTTC. Translating it yields CASSNQINYGYTF. V gene TRBV7-2 combines with J gene TRBJ1-2; no definite D call. CDR1 is SGHTA, CDR2 FQGNSA, per germline. Trimming cost V 5 bases and J 2 bases, with 9 bases left between them. The CDR3 runs to 13 residues. The full variable domain, its missing parts supplied by reference TRBV7-2 and TRBJ1-2, is GAGVSQSPSNKVTEKGKDVELRCDPISGHTALYWYRQSLGQGLEFLIYFQGNSAPDKSGLPSDRFSAERTGGSVSTLTIQRTQQEDSAVYLCASSNQINYGYTFGSGTRLTVV.

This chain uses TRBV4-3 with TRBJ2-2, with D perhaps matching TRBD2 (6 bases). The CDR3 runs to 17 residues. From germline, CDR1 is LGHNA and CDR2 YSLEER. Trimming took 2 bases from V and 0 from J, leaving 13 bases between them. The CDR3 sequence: CASSQWDWEPNTGELFF. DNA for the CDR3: TGCGCCAGCAGCCAATGGGACTGGGAACCGAACACCGGGGAGCTGTTTTTT.

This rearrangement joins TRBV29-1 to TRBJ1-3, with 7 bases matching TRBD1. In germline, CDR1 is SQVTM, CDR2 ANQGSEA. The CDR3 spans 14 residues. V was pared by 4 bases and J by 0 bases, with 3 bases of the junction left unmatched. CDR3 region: CSVAGDSSGNTIYF. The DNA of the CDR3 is TGCAGCGTTGCTGGGGACAGCTCTGGAAACACCATATATTTT.

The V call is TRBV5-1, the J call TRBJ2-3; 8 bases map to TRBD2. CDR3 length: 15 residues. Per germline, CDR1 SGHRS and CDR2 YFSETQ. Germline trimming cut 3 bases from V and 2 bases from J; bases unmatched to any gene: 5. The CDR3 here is CASSSGGRATDTQYF. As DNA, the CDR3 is TGCGCCAGCAGCTCGGGGGGGAGGGCCACAGATACGCAGTATTTT.

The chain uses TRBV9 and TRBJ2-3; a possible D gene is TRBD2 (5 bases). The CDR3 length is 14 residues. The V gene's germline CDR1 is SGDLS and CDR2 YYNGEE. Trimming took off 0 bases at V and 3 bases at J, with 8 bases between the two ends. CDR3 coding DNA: TGTGCCAGCAGCGTAGGAGCGGTGACAGATACGCAGTATTTT. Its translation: CASSVGAVTDTQYF.

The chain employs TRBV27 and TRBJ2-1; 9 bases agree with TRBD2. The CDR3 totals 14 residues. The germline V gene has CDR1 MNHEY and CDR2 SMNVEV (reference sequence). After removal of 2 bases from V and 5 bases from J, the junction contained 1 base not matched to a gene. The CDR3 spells CASSLAGGNNEQFF. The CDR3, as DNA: TGTGCCAGCAGTTTAGCGGGAGGGAACAATGAGCAGTTCTTC.

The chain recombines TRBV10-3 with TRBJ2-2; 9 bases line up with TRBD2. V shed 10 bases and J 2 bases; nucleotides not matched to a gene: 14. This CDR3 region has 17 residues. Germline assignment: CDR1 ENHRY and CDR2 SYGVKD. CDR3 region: CATRGRGGIANTGELFF. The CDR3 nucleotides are TGTGCCACCCGCGGGCGGGGGGGCATAGCTAACACCGGGGAGCTGTTTTTT.

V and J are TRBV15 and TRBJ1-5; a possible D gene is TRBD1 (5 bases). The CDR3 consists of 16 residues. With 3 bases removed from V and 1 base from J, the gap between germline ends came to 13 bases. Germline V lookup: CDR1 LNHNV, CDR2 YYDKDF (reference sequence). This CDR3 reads CATSRYWGVSNQPQHF. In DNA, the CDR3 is TGTGCCACCAGCAGGTATTGGGGGGTAAGCAATCAGCCCCAGCATTTT. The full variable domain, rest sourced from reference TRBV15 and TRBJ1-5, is DAMVIQNPRYQVTQFGKPVTLSCSQTLNHNVMYWYQQKSSQAPKLLFHYYDKDFNNEADTPDNFQSRRPNTSFCFLDIRSPGLGDTAMYLCATSRYWGVSNQPQHFGDGTRLSIL.

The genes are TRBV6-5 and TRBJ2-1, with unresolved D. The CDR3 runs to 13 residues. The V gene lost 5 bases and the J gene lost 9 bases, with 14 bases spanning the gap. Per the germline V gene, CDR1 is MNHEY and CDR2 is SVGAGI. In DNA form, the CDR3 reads TGTGCCAGCAGTGTGGAGTGGAGCTTTGAGCAGTTCTTC. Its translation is CASSVEWSFEQFF.

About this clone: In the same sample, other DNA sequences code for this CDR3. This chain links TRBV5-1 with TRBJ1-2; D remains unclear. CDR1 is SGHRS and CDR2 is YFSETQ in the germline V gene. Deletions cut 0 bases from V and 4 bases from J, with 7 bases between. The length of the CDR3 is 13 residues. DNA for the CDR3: TGCGCCAGCAGCTTGGACAGAGTCTATGGCTACACCTTC. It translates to CASSLDRVYGYTF. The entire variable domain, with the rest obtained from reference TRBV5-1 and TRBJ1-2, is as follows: KAGVTQTPRYLIKTRGQQVTLSCSPISGHRSVSWYQQTPGQGLQFLFEYFSETQRNKGNFPGRFSGRQFSNSRSEMNVSTLELGDSALYLCASSLDRVYGYTFGSGTRLTVV.

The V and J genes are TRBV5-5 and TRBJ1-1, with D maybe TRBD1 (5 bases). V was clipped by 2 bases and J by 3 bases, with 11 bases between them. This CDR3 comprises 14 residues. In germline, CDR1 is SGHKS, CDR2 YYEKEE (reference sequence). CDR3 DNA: TGTGCCAGCAGCTTCTCAGACAGTCACACTGAAGCTTTCTTT. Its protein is CASSFSDSHTEAFF. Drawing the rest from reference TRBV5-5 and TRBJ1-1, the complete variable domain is DAGVTQSPTHLIKTRGQQVTLRCSPISGHKSVSWYQQVLGQGPQFIFQYYEKEERGRGNFPDRFSARQFPNYSSELNVNALLLGDSALYLCASSFSDSHTEAFFGQGTRLTVV.